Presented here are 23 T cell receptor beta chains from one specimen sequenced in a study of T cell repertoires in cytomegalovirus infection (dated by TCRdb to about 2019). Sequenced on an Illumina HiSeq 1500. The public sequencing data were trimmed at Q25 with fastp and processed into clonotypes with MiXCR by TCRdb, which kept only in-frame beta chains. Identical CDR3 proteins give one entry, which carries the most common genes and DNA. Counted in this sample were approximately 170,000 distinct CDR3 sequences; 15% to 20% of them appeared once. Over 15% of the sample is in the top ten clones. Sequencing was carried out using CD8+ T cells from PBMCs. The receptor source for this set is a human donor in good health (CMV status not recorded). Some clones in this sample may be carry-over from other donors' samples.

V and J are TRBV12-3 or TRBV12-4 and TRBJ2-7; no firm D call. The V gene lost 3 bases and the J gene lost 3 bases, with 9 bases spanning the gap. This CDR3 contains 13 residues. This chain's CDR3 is CASSFGQNYEQYF. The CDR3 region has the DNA TGTGCCAGCAGTTTTGGCCAGAACTACGAGCAGTACTTC.

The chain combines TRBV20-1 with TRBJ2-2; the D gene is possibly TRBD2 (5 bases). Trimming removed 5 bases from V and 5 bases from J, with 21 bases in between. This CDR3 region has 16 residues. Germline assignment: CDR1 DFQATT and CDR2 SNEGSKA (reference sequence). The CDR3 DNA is TGCAGTGCTCACCCCCCCGGGAAGTATGAAACCGGGGAGCTGTTTTTT. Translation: CSAHPPGKYETGELFF.

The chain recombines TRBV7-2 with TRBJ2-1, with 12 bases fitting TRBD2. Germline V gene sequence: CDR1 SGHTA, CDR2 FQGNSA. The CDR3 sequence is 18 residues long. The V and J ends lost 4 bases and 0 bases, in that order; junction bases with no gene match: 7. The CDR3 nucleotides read TGTGCCAGCAGCTCTCCTAGCGGGGGGGGCCTCTCCTACAATGAGCAGTTCTTC. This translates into CASSSPSGGGLSYNEQFF.

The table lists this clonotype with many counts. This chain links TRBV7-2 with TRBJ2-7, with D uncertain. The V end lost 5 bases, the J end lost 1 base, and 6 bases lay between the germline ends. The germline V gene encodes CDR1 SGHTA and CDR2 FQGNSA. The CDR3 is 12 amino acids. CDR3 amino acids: CASSTRSYEQYF. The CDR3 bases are TGTGCCAGCAGCACCAGATCCTACGAGCAGTACTTC. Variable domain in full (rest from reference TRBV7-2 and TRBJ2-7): GAGVSQSPSNKVTEKGKDVELRCDPISGHTALYWYRQSLGQGLEFLIYFQGNSAPDKSGLPSDRFSAERTGGSVSTLTIQRTQQEDSAVYLCASSTRSYEQYFGPGTRLTVT.

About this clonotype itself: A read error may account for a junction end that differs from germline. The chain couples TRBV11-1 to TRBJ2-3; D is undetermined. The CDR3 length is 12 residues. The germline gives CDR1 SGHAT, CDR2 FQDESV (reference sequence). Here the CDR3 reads CAISLGSDTQYF. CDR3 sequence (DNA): TGTGCCATCAGCTTAGGCTCAGATACGCAGTATTTT.

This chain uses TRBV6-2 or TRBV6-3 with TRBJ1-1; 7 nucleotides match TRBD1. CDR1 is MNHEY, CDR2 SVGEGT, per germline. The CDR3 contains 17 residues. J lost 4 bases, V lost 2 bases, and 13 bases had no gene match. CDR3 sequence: CASSYRTGPRIGTEAFF. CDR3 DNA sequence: TGTGCCAGCAGTTACCGGACAGGACCCAGAATAGGCACTGAAGCTTTCTTT.

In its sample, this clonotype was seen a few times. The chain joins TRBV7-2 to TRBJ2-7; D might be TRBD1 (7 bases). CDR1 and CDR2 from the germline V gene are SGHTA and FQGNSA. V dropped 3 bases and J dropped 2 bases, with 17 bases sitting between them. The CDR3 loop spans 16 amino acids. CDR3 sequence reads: CASSLWRGREAYEQYF. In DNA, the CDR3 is TGTGCCAGCAGCTTGTGGAGGGGGCGGGAAGCCTACGAGCAGTACTTC. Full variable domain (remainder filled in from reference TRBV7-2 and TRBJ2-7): GAGVSQSPSNKVTEKGKDVELRCDPISGHTALYWYRQSLGQGLEFLIYFQGNSAPDKSGLPSDRFSAERTGGSVSTLTIQRTQQEDSAVYLCASSLWRGREAYEQYFGPGTRLTVT.

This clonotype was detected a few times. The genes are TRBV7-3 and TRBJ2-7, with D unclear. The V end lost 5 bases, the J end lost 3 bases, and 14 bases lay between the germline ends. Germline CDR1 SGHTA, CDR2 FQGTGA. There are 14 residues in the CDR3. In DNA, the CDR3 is TGTGCCAGCAGCCCCGCGCACGGTTACTACGAGCAGTACTTC. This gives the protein CASSPAHGYYEQYF. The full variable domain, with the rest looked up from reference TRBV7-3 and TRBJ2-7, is GAGVSQTPSNKVTEKGKYVELRCDPISGHTALYWYRQSLGQGPEFLIYFQGTGAADDSGLPNDRFFAVRPEGSVSTLKIQRTERGDSAVYLCASSPAHGYYEQYFGPGTRLTVT.

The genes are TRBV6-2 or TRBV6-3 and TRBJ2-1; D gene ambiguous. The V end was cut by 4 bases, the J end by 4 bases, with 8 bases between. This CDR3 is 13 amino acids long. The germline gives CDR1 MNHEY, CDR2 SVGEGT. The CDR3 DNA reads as TGTGCCAGCAGTTCTGGACGGTACAATGAGCAGTTCTTC. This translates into CASSSGRYNEQFF.

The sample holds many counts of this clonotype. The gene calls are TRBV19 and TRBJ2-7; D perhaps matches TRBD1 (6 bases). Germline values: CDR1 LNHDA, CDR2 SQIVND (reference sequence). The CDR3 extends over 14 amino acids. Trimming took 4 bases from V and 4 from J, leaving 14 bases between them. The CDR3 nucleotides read TGTGCCAGTAGTACCCGACAGGAGAGGTACGAGCAGTACTTC. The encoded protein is CASSTRQERYEQYF.

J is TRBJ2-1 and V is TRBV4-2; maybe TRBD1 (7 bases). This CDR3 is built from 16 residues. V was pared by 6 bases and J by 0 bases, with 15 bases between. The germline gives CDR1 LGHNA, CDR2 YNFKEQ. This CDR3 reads CASRQTGRSSYNEQFF. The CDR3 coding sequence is TGTGCCAGCAGACAGACAGGGAGGAGCTCCTACAATGAGCAGTTCTTC.

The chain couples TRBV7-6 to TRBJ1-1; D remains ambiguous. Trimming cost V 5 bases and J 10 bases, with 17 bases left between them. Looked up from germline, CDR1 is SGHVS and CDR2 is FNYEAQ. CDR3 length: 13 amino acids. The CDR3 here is CASSPGRVAAAFF. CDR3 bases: TGTGCCAGCAGCCCCGGGCGGGTTGCAGCAGCTTTCTTT.

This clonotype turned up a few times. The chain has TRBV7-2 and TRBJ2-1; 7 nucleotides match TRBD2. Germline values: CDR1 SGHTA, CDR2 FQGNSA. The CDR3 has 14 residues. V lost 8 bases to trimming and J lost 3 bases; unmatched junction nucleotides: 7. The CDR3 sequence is CASAIRDYYNEQFF. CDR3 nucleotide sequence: TGTGCCAGCGCTATCCGGGACTACTACAATGAGCAGTTCTTC.

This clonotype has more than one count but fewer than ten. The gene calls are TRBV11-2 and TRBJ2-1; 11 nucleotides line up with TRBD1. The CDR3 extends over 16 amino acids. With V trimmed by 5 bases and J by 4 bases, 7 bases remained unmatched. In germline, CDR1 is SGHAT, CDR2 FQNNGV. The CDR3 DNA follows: TGTGCCAGCAGCGCCGGGACAGGGGGACGGTACAATGAGCAGTTCTTC. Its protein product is CASSAGTGGRYNEQFF.

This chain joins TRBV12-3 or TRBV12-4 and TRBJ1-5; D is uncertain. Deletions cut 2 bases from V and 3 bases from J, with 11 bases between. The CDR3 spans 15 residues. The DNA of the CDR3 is TGTGCCAGCAGTTTAAGGCTGGACCCCAATCAGCCCCAGCATTTT. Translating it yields CASSLRLDPNQPQHF.

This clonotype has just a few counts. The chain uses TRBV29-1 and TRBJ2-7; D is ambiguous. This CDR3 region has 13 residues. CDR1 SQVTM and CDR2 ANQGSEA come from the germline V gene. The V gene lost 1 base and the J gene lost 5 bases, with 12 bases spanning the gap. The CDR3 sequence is CSVEGSGSDEQYF. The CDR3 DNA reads TGCAGCGTTGAAGGTAGTGGGTCGGACGAGCAGTACTTC.

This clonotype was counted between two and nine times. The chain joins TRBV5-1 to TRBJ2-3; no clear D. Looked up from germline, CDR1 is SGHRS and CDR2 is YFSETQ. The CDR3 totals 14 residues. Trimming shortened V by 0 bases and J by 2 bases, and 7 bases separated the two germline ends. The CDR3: CASSLVRSTDTQYF. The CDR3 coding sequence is TGCGCCAGCAGCTTGGTTAGGTCCACAGATACGCAGTATTTT. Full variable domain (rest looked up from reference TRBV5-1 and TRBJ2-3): KAGVTQTPRYLIKTRGQQVTLSCSPISGHRSVSWYQQTPGQGLQFLFEYFSETQRNKGNFPGRFSGRQFSNSRSEMNVSTLELGDSALYLCASSLVRSTDTQYFGPGTRLTVL.

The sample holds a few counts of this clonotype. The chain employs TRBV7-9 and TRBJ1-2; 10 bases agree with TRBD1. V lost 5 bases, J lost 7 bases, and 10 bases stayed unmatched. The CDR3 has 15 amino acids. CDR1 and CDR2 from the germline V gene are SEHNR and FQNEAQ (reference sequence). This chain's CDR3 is CASSPPGQGRGGYTF. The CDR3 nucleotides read TGTGCCAGCAGCCCCCCGGGACAGGGGCGGGGTGGCTACACCTTC.

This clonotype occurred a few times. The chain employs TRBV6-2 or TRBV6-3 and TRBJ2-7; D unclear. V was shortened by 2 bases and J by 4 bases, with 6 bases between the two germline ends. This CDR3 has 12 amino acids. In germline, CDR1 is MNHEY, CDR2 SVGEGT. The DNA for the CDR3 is TGTGCCAGCAGTTACCCAGAATACGAGCAGTACTTC. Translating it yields CASSYPEYEQYF.

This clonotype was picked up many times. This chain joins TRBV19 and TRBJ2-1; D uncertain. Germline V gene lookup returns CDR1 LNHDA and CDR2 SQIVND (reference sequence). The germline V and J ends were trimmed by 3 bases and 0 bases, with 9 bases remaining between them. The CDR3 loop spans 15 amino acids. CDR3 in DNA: TGTGCCAGTAGTATGGGTCCGTCCTCCTACAATGAGCAGTTCTTC. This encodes CASSMGPSSYNEQFF.

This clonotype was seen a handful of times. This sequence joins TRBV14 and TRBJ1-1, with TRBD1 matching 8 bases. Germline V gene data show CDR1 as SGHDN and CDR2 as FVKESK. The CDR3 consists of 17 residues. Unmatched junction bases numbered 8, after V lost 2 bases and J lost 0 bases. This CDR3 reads CASSQYGTGRMNTEAFF. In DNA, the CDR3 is TGTGCCAGCAGCCAATACGGGACAGGACGTATGAACACTGAAGCTTTCTTT.

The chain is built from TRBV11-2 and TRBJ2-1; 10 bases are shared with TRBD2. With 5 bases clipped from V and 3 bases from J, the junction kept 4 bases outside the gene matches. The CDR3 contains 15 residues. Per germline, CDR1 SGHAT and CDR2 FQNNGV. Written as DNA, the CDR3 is TGTGCCAGCAGCGGAAGACTAGCGGGCTACAATGAGCAGTTCTTC. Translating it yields CASSGRLAGYNEQFF.

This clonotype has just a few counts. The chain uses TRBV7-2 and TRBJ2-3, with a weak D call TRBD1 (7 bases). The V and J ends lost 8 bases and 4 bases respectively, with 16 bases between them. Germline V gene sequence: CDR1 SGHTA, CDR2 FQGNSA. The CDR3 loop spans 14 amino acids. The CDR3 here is CASLGGRRADTQYF. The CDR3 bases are TGTGCCAGCTTAGGGGGCAGGAGGGCAGATACGCAGTATTTT.